These T cell receptor beta chains were read from a single sample in a study of T cells in Graves' hyperthyroidism and ophthalmopathy. TCRdb analysed the multiplex PCR reads with MiXCR anew, one entry per CDR3 protein. The profile shows 650,000 to 800,000 distinct CDR3 sequences, about 45% of them singletons. The source material was peripheral blood or thyroid tissue (not recorded which). Every receptor here comes from an adult man with Graves' disease, either hyperthyroidism or ophthalmopathy (not recorded which). Both conserved end residues are part of each CDR3. Each record gives: D gene, J gene, V gene, clone size, CDR3 DNA, CDR3 protein. The D gene is left open where the match is weak. Rows give clone size only sometimes, using once, few, many, or a class for an expanded clone.

TRBD1	TRBJ1-4	TRBV2	once	TGTGCCAGCAGCTTAGAGCCAGGGACAGGAGGTGAAAAACTGCTTTTT	CASSLEPGTGGEKLLF
.	TRBJ1-1	TRBV19	.	TGTGCCAGTAGTATTAGTTTTGGGGGGGCGCCCAAAACTGAAGCTTTCTTT	CASSISFGGAPKTEAFF
TRBD1	TRBJ2-7	TRBV28	.	TGTGCCAGCAGTGATGACAGGGGGCGCGAGCAGTACTTC	CASSDDRGREQYF
.	TRBJ1-2	TRBV9	many	TGTGCCAGCAGCGTAGCAGGGACGGTAGGCTACACCTTC	CASSVAGTVGYTF
.	TRBJ2-5	TRBV5-1	few	TGCGCCAGCGCTTTTCGGCCGGCCCAAGAGACCCAGTACTTC	CASAFRPAQETQYF
.	TRBJ2-7	TRBV7-8	.	TGTGCCAGCAGCCACCCCGGAGAGGTCCCCCGCGAGCAGTACTTC	CASSHPGEVPREQYF
.	TRBJ1-1	TRBV24-1	many	TGTGCCACCAGTGACCTGAACACTGAAGCTTTCTTT	CATSDLNTEAFF
.	TRBJ2-7	TRBV29-1	many	TGCAGCGTTGCAGACCCAAGAAGGTCCTACGAGCAGTACTTC	CSVADPRRSYEQYF
.	TRBJ2-7	TRBV12-3/TRBV12-4	many	TGTGCCAGCAGCCTAGGGGGTGCTTACTCCTACGAGCAGTACTTC	CASSLGGAYSYEQYF
TRBD1	TRBJ1-2	TRBV10-3	once	TGTGCCATCAGGAGGGACAGGGCTAGCTATGGCTACACCTTC	CAIRRDRASYGYTF
.	TRBJ1-5	TRBV14	.	TGTGCCAGCAGCCAAGAGGGGACGGTCAATCAGCCCCAGCATTTT	CASSQEGTVNQPQHF
.	TRBJ1-1	TRBV20-1	.	TGCAGTGCGCGGGGCTCAGAGTACACTGAAGCTTTCTTT	CSARGSEYTEAFF
.	TRBJ1-1	TRBV7-2	many	TGTGCCAGCAGCTTAGGTGGTACAGGGCGGACTTTCTTT	CASSLGGTGRTFF
.	TRBJ2-7	TRBV10-3	.	TGTGCCAGCAAAGTAGGGCAGGCCTCCTACGAGCAGTACTTC	CASKVGQASYEQYF
.	TRBJ2-7	TRBV7-9	.	TGTGCCAGCAGCGAGCAGGGGGGGACCTACGAGCAGTACTTC	CASSEQGGTYEQYF
.	TRBJ1-2	TRBV7-9	once	TGTGCCAGCAGCTTAGGTGCAGGGTTCTATGGCTACACCTTC	CASSLGAGFYGYTF
.	TRBJ1-5	TRBV10-3	few	TGTGCCAGCAGAGGGGTCAGGGAGCGCAATCAGCCCCAGCATTTT	CASRGVRERNQPQHF
TRBD1	TRBJ2-7	TRBV20-1	.	TGCAGTGCTTGGGACAGACCGTACGAGCAGTACTTC	CSAWDRPYEQYF
.	TRBJ1-2	TRBV27	.	TGTGCCAGCAGTATCCCCGGGTCTACCAACGGCTACACCTTC	CASSIPGSTNGYTF
.	TRBJ1-5	TRBV20-1	.	TGCAGTGCTAGATCCAGGCAGGGTAGAAATCAGCCCCAGCATTTT	CSARSRQGRNQPQHF